This is a list of T cell receptor beta chains from one sample in a study of T cells in localized non-small cell lung cancer. Some clones are missing from TCRdb's copy, which holds only in-frame ones; the method was immunoSEQ multiplex PCR. The table lists under 95,000 clones, approximately 80% of them singletons. Sequences were derived from peripheral blood, sampled before any cancer treatment. These receptors all stem from an older female donor with stage I lung adenocarcinoma. CDR3s include the opening cysteine and the closing phenylalanine or tryptophan. The D gene is left open where the match is weak. Size is stated for part of the rows, as once, few or many counts, or as a class when the clone is expanded.

V	size	J	D	CDR3	DNA
TRBV20-1	.	TRBJ2-3	.	CSSAVTDTQYF	TGCAGCTCCGCCGTTACAGATACGCAGTATTTT
TRBV30	few	TRBJ1-2	.	CAWSPDSTNYGYTF	TGTGCCTGGAGCCCGGACAGTACTAACTATGGCTACACCTTC
TRBV5-4	.	TRBJ2-2	.	CASSLDRAGELFF	TGTGCCAGCAGCTTGGACAGGGCCGGGGAGCTGTTTTTT
TRBV6-5	.	TRBJ1-1	TRBD1	CASRGQGDTEAFF	TGTGCCAGCAGAGGACAGGGAGACACTGAAGCTTTCTTT
TRBV6-6	once	TRBJ1-2	.	CASSPGGIGYTF	TGTGCCAGCAGTCCCGGGGGGATCGGCTACACCTTC
TRBV11-2	.	TRBJ2-3	.	CASSLFWVTDTQYF	TGTGCCAGCAGCTTATTCTGGGTTACAGATACGCAGTATTTT
TRBV6-5	.	TRBJ2-7	.	CASSYDSGQPSTIRYF	TGTGCCAGCAGTTACGATAGCGGACAGCCTTCTACGATTAGGTACTTC
TRBV28	.	TRBJ1-4	TRBD1	CASSALQGAGEKLFF	TGTGCCAGCAGTGCCTTACAGGGGGCCGGGGAAAAACTGTTTTTT
TRBV5-5	.	TRBJ2-3	TRBD1	CASRYRPGTGAALSTDTQYF	TGTGCCAGCAGATACAGGCCCGGGACAGGTGCCGCTTTGAGCACAGATACGCAGTATTTT
TRBV10-3	once	TRBJ2-3	.	CAISGGRGDGTDTQYF	TGTGCCATCAGTGGGGGGCGGGGAGATGGCACAGATACGCAGTATTTT
TRBV7-7	few	TRBJ2-2	.	CASSSGGAGELFF	TGTGCCAGCAGCTCCGGGGGTGCCGGGGAGCTGTTTTTT
TRBV28	.	TRBJ2-5	TRBD2	CASSNPWSGGNQETQYF	TGTGCCAGCAGTAACCCTTGGAGCGGGGGGAACCAAGAGACCCAGTACTTC
TRBV6-4	few	TRBJ1-2	.	CASSDSAGGYTF	TGTGCCAGCAGTGACTCAGCGGGTGGCTACACCTTC
TRBV5-4	.	TRBJ2-1	.	CASSLAGLREISIDEQFF	TGTGCCAGCAGCTTGGCCGGGTTGAGGGAGATTAGTATCGATGAGCAGTTCTTC
TRBV19	.	TRBJ1-1	.	CASRLRGGRTEAFF	TGTGCCAGTAGACTCCGGGGGGGCCGGACTGAAGCTTTCTTT
TRBV19	.	TRBJ2-3	TRBD2	CASSTPTSGSTDTQYF	TGTGCCAGTAGTACCCCGACTAGCGGTAGCACAGATACGCAGTATTTT
TRBV27	.	TRBJ2-7	.	CASSLRVGYEQYF	TGTGCCAGCAGTTTAAGGGTGGGCTACGAGCAGTACTTC
TRBV2	.	TRBJ2-7	.	CASSVQGLAEQYF	TGTGCCAGCAGTGTTCAGGGATTAGCGGAACAGTACTTC
TRBV5-4	.	TRBJ2-6	.	CASSQDRRSSGANVLTF	TGTGCCAGCAGCCAGGACAGACGAAGCTCTGGGGCCAACGTCCTGACTTTC
TRBV2	few	TRBJ2-7	.	CASKGTTDFWRQYF	TGTGCCAGTAAGGGAACCACAGATTTCTGGAGGCAGTACTTC
TRBV19	.	TRBJ2-3	TRBD1	CASKPTGGTDTQYF	TGTGCCAGTAAACCCACAGGGGGGACAGATACGCAGTATTTT
TRBV14	once	TRBJ2-3	TRBD2	CASSHLTGLAGGPDTDTQYF	TGTGCCAGCAGCCACCTAACCGGACTAGCGGGGGGGCCGGACACAGATACGCAGTATTTT
TRBV2	.	TRBJ2-6	.	CASSEVAGANVLTF	TGTGCCAGCAGTGAAGTGGCTGGGGCCAACGTCCTGACTTTC
TRBV4-2	.	TRBJ2-3	TRBD2	CASSQEWDSGTSGGTQYF	TGTGCCAGCAGCCAAGAATGGGACTCCGGGACTAGCGGCGGTACGCAGTATTTT
TRBV5-8	.	TRBJ2-3	.	CASSLNGGPSTDTQYF	TGTGCCAGCAGTCTTAACGGGGGCCCTAGCACAGATACGCAGTATTTT
TRBV9	.	TRBJ1-1	.	CASGMGVEAFF	TGTGCCAGCGGGATGGGGGTTGAAGCTTTCTTT
TRBV5-1	.	TRBJ1-2	.	CASSLGEIAYGYTF	TGCGCCAGCAGCTTGGGGGAAATTGCGTATGGCTACACCTTC
TRBV6-6	.	TRBJ2-5	TRBD1	CASSPGTAGQETQYF	TGTGCCAGCAGCCCCGGGACAGCTGGCCAAGAGACCCAGTACTTC
TRBV9	.	TRBJ2-2	.	CASSVGHLTGELFF	TGTGCCAGCAGCGTAGGGCACCTCACCGGGGAGCTGTTTTTT
TRBV19	.	TRBJ1-5	TRBD1	CASSIRGHPNQPQHF	TGTGCCAGTAGTATAAGGGGGCACCCCAATCAGCCCCAGCATTTT
TRBV2	.	TRBJ2-2	.	CASSERGIPGELFF	TGTGCCAGCAGTGAACGGGGAATCCCCGGGGAGCTGTTTTTT
TRBV25-1	once	TRBJ2-7	.	CASSELTATYEQYF	TGTGCCAGCAGTGAATTGACAGCCACCTACGAGCAGTACTTC
TRBV14	few	TRBJ2-7	.	CASSQRSYEQYF	TGTGCCAGCAGCCAGCGATCCTACGAGCAGTACTTC
TRBV29-1	.	TRBJ2-6	.	CSFRGGSGANVLTF	TGCAGCTTTCGAGGTGGCTCTGGGGCCAACGTCCTGACTTTC
TRBV19	.	TRBJ2-4	.	CASSMSGVGSKNIQYF	TGTGCCAGTAGTATGTCGGGGGTTGGGTCCAAAAACATTCAGTACTTC
TRBV30	.	TRBJ2-7	.	CAWSVRFRAQSSYEQYF	TGTGCCTGGAGTGTACGGTTCCGGGCGCAGAGCTCCTACGAGCAGTACTTC
TRBV18	.	TRBJ2-7	.	CASSPQHLGQINF	TGTGCCAGCTCACCCCAGCACCTGGGTCAGATTAACTTC
TRBV6-5	few	TRBJ1-5	.	CASRLSRDFPQHF	TGTGCCAGCAGACTGTCCAGGGACTTTCCCCAGCATTTT
TRBV19	.	TRBJ2-6	.	CASKKGTAGANVLTF	TGTGCCAGTAAAAAGGGAACTGCTGGGGCCAACGTCCTGACTTTC
TRBV6-5	.	TRBJ2-3	.	CASRQFADTQYF	TGTGCCAGCAGGCAGTTCGCAGATACGCAGTATTTT
TRBV7-2	.	TRBJ2-7	TRBD1	CASSLGQGGSEQYF	TGTGCCAGCAGCTTGGGACAGGGAGGATCCGAGCAGTACTTC